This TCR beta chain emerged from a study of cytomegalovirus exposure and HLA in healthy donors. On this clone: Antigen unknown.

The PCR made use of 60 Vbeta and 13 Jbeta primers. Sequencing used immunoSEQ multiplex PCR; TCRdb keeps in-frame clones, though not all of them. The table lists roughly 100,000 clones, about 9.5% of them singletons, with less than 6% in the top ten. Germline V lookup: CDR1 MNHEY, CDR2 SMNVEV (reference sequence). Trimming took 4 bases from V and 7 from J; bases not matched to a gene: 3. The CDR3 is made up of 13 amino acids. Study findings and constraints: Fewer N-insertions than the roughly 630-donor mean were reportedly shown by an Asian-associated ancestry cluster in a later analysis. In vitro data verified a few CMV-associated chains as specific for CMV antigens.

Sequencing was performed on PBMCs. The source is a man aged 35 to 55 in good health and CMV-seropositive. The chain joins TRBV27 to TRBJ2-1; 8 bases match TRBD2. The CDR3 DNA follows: TGTGCCAGCAGTTGGCGGGAGGATAATGAGCAGTTCTTC. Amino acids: CASSWREDNEQFF.